These 14 T cell receptor beta chains came from one sample sequenced in a study of T cell changes during pregnancy in multiple sclerosis. TCRdb's table, derived via immunoSEQ multiplex PCR, lists solely in-frame clones and lacks some. The table lists around 55,000 clones, roughly 94% of them singletons. Specimen: CD8+ T cells from peripheral blood mononuclear cells, collected in the third trimester of pregnancy. The receptor set was obtained from a female donor with multiple sclerosis, enrolled in a pregnancy study.

This clone was recorded once. The V and J genes are TRBV28 and TRBJ2-5; TRBD1 agrees at 8 bases. CDR3 length: 14 residues. Germline CDR1 MDHEN, CDR2 SYDVKM. The ends lost 5 bases at V and 5 bases at J; junction bases unmatched: 7. CDR3 nucleotides: TGTGCCAGCAGTATTAGGACAGGGTGGGAGACCCAGTACTTC. Encoded protein: CASSIRTGWETQYF. Full variable domain (rest looked up from reference TRBV28 and TRBJ2-5): DVKVTQSSRYLVKRTGEKVFLECVQDMDHENMFWYRQDPGLGLRLIYFSYDVKMKEKGDIPEGYSVSREKKERFSLILESASTNQTSMYLCASSIRTGWETQYFGPGTRLLVL.

This chain links TRBV23-1 with TRBJ2-1, with D uncertain. TRBV23-1 is placed among ORFs of uncertain function. V was cut by 2 bases and J by 8 bases, with 10 bases left in between. The CDR3 is 13 amino acids. CDR3 residues: CASSQEVVYEQFF. The DNA of the CDR3 is TGCGCCAGCAGTCAAGAAGTAGTCTATGAGCAGTTCTTC.

V and J are TRBV6-4 and TRBJ2-1; D is uncertain. The V end lost 0 bases, the J end lost 7 bases, and 7 bases lay between the germline ends. The germline V gene encodes CDR1 MRHNA and CDR2 SNTAGT. This CDR3 spans 13 amino acids. The CDR3 sequence: CASSDSEQNEQFF. As DNA, the CDR3 is TGTGCCAGCAGTGACTCGGAGCAGAATGAGCAGTTCTTC.

This chain connects TRBV28 to TRBJ2-7; 10 bases line up with TRBD1. Germline trimming cut 2 bases from V and 4 bases from J; bases unmatched to any gene: 5. In germline, CDR1 is MDHEN, CDR2 SYDVKM. This CDR3 contains 15 residues. CDR3 sequence (DNA): TGTGCCAGCAGTTTACCGGGACAGGGGCATTACGAGCAGTACTTC. It is translated as CASSLPGQGHYEQYF. Full variable domain (rest looked up from reference TRBV28 and TRBJ2-7): DVKVTQSSRYLVKRTGEKVFLECVQDMDHENMFWYRQDPGLGLRLIYFSYDVKMKEKGDIPEGYSVSREKKERFSLILESASTNQTSMYLCASSLPGQGHYEQYFGPGTRLTVT.

This clone was seen only once. The rearrangement links TRBV5-1 to TRBJ2-1, with 8 bases fitting TRBD2. This CDR3 region has 16 residues. J was trimmed by 8 bases and V by 0 bases; bases with no gene match: 10. Germline V gene lookup returns CDR1 SGHRS and CDR2 YFSETQ. The CDR3 loop is CASSLAWAGGGDEQFF. The CDR3 DNA sequence: TGCGCCAGCAGCTTGGCCTGGGCGGGAGGAGGGGATGAGCAGTTCTTC. The whole variable domain, remainder taken from reference TRBV5-1 and TRBJ2-1, is KAGVTQTPRYLIKTRGQQVTLSCSPISGHRSVSWYQQTPGQGLQFLFEYFSETQRNKGNFPGRFSGRQFSNSRSEMNVSTLELGDSALYLCASSLAWAGGGDEQFFGPGTRLTVL.

Only a few counts were recorded for this clone. This chain joins TRBV4-1 and TRBJ1-1; D might be TRBD1 (6 bases). This CDR3 is built from 15 residues. Trimming cost V 3 bases and J 1 base, with 12 bases left between them. The V gene's germline CDR1 is MGHRA and CDR2 YSYEKL. The CDR3: CASSHVGQWNTEAFF. CDR3 in DNA: TGCGCCAGCAGCCACGTAGGACAGTGGAACACTGAAGCTTTCTTT.

This chain links TRBV27 with TRBJ1-5; D not certain. The CDR3 has 14 residues. CDR1 and CDR2 from the germline V gene are MNHEY and SMNVEV (reference sequence). V was clipped by 3 bases and J by 5 bases, with 11 bases between them. CDR3 sequence reads: CASSFVGGHQPQHF. The CDR3 DNA reads as TGTGCCAGCAGTTTCGTAGGAGGCCATCAGCCCCAGCATTTT.

V is TRBV23-1 and J is TRBJ2-4, with D maybe TRBD1 (5 bases). TRBV23-1 is noted as an ORF with a role that remains uncertain. Trimming took 4 bases from V and 0 from J, leaving 10 bases between them. The CDR3 is 15 residues long. CDR3 sequence: CASSPPDRAKNIQYF. In nucleotides, the CDR3 is TGCGCCAGCAGTCCCCCCGACAGAGCCAAAAACATTCAGTACTTC.

DNA for the CDR3: TGCGCCAGCAGCCAAGACAGGGTGGGCACTGAAGCTTTCTTT. It encodes CASSQDRVGTEAFF. The chain employs TRBV4-1 and TRBJ1-1; the D gene is possibly TRBD1 (5 bases). CDR1 and CDR2 from the germline V gene are MGHRA and YSYEKL. The CDR3 spans 14 residues. Trimming pared 0 bases from V and 4 bases from J, leaving 9 bases between.

V and J are TRBV10-3 and TRBJ2-7; 9 nucleotides match TRBD2. CDR1 is ENHRY, CDR2 SYGVKD, per germline. Germline trimming cut 2 bases from V and 1 base from J; bases unmatched to any gene: 0. The CDR3 is made up of 14 amino acids. CDR3 loop: CAISESGGSYEQYF. CDR3 DNA: TGTGCCATCAGTGAGAGCGGGGGGTCCTACGAGCAGTACTTC.

This clone was seen a handful of times. The gene calls are TRBV4-1 and TRBJ1-1; TRBD1 aligns across 9 bases. Trimming removed 4 bases from V and 5 bases from J; junction bases left unmatched: 5. From germline, CDR1 is MGHRA and CDR2 YSYEKL. The CDR3 consists of 14 residues. As DNA, the CDR3 is TGCGCCAGCAGCCGGGGACAGGGTGGGACTGAAGCTTTCTTT. As protein: CASSRGQGGTEAFF.

The chain couples TRBV6-4 to TRBJ2-4; a weak D match, TRBD2 (5 bases). Germline-derived CDR1 and CDR2 are MRHNA and SNTAGT. Trimming left V 9 bases short and J 3 bases short, with 12 bases between. This CDR3 comprises 13 residues. CDR3 sequence: CARDGGNKNIQYF. The CDR3 DNA reads as TGTGCCAGGGACGGAGGAAACAAAAACATTCAGTACTTC.

V gene TRBV7-6 combines with J gene TRBJ2-3, with 7 bases fitting TRBD2. The junction had 4 bases not matched to a gene; V was cut back by 4 bases and J by 0 bases. CDR1 is SGHVS and CDR2 is FNYEAQ in the germline V gene. This CDR3 has 15 residues. The CDR3 nucleotides are TGTGCCAGCAGCTCACTAGCGAGGAGCACAGATACGCAGTATTTT. Translated, it gives CASSSLARSTDTQYF.

V usage is TRBV21-1 and J usage is TRBJ2-2; TRBD2 is the table's D call, not checked against the DNA. TRBV21-1 is noted as a pseudogene. The length of the CDR3 is 20 residues. This chain's CDR3 is CASSKGDALLAGGSPGELFF. CDR3 DNA sequence: TGTGCCAGCAGCAAAGGGGACGCACTTCTAGCGGGTGGGAGCCCGGGGGAGCTGTTTTTT.